The clone carrying this TCR beta chain was counted a single time. Its specificity is not known. The method was immunoSEQ multiplex PCR; TCRdb's version includes in-frame clones alone and lacks a portion of them. The data contain 160,000 or so clones, 80% to 85% of them singletons. Germline CDR1 PRHDT, CDR2 FYEKMQ (reference sequence). With 4 bases removed from V and 2 bases from J, the gap between germline ends came to 15 bases. The CDR3 contains 15 residues. This entry comes from a study of cytomegalovirus exposure and HLA in healthy donors. Across the study: The 120 or so validation repertoires used a platform that matched the one used for the approximately 670 first-cohort repertoires, as a later analysis reported. General study points: Among TCR beta chains, those listed as cytomegalovirus-associated numbered about 160.

The study drew the donors from its approximately 120-subject validation cohort, separate from the approximately 670-subject first cohort. This TCR came from a young man in good health and CMV-seropositive. Sequenced: PBMCs. The chain employs TRBV13 and TRBJ2-7; D is undetermined. CDR3 sequence reads: CASSSHARVPYEQYF. CDR3 nucleotides: TGTGCCAGCAGCTCCCACGCCCGGGTCCCCTACGAGCAGTACTTC.